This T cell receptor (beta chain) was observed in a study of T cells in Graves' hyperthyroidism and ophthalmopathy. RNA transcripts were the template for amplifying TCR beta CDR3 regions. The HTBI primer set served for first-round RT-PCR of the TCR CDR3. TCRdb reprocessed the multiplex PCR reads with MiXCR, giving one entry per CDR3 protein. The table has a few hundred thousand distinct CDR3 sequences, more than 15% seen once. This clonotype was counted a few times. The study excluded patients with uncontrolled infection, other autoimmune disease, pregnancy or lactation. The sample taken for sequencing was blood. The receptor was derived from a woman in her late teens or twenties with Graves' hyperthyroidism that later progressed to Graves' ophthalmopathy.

The CDR3 DNA follows: TGTGCCACCAGCAGAAGGGTGGTTGGCAATCAGCCCCAGCATTTT. Its translation is CATSRRVVGNQPQHF. The genes are TRBV15 and TRBJ1-5; D uncertain. V lost 2 bases, J lost 2 bases, and 10 bases lay in between. There are 15 residues in the CDR3. The germline V gene has CDR1 LNHNV and CDR2 YYDKDF (reference sequence).